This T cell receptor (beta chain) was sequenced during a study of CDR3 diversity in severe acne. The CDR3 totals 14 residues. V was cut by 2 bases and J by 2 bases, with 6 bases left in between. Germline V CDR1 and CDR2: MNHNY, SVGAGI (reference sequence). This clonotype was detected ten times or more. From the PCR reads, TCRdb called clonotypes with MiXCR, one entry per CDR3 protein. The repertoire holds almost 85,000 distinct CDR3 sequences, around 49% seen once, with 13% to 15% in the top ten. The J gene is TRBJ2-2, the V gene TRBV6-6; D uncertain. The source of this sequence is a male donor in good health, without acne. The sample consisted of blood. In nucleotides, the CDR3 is TGTGCCAGCAGTTACCGGAGAAACACCGGGGAGCTGTTTTTT. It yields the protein CASSYRRNTGELFF.